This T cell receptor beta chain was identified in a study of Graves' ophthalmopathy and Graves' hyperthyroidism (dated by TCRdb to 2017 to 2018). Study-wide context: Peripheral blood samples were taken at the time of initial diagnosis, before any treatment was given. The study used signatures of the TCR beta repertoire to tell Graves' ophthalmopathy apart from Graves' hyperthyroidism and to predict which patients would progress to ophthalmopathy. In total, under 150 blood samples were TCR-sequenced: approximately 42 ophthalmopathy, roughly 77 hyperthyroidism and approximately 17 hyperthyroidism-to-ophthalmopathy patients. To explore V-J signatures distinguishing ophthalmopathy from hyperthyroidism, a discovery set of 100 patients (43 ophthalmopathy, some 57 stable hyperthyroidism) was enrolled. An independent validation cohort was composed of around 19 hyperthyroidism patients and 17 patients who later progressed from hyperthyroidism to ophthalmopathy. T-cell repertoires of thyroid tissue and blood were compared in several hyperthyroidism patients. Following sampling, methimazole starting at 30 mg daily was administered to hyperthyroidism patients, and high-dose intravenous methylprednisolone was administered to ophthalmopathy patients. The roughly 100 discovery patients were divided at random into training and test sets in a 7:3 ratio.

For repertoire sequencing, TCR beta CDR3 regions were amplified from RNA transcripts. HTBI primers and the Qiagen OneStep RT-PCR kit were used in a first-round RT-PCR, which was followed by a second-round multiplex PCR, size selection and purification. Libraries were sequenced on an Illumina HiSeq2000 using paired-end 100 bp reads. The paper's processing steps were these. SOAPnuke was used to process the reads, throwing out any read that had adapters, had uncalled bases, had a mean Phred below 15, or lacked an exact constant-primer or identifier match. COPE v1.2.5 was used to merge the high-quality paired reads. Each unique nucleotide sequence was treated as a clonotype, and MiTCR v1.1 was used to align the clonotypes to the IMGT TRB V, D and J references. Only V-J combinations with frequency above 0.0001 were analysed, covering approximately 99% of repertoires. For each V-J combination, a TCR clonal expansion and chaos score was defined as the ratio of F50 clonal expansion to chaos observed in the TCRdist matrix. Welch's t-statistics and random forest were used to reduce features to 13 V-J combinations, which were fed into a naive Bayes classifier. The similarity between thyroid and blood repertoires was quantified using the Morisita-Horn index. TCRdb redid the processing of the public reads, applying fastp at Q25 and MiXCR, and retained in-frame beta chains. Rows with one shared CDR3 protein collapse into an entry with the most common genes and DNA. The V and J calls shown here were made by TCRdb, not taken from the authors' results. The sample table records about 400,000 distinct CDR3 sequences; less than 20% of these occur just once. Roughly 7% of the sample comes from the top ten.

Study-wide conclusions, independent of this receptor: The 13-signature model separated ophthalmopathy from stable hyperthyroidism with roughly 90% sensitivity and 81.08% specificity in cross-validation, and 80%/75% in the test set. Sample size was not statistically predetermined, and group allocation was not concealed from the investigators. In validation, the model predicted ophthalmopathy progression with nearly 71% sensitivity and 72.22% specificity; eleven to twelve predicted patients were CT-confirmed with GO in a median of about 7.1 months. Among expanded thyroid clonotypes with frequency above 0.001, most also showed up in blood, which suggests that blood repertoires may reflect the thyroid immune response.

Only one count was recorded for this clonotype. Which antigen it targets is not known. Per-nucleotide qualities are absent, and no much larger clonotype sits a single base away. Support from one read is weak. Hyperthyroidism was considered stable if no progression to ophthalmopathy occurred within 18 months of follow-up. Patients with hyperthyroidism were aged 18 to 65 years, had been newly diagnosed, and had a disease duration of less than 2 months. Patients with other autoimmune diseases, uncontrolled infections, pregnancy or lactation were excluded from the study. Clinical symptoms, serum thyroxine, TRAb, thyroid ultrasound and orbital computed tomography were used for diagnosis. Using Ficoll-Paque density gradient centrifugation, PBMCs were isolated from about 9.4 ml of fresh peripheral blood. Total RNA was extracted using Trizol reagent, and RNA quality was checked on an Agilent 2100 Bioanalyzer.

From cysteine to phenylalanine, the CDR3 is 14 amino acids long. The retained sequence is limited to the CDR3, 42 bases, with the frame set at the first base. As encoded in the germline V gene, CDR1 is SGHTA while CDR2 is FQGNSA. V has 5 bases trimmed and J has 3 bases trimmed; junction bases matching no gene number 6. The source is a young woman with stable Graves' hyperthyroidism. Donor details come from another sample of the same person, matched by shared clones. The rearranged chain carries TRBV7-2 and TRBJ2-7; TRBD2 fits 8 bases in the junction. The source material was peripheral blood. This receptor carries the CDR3 CASSRTSGNYEQYF. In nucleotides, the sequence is TGTGCCAGCAGCCGAACTAGCGGAAACTACGAGCAGTACTTC.